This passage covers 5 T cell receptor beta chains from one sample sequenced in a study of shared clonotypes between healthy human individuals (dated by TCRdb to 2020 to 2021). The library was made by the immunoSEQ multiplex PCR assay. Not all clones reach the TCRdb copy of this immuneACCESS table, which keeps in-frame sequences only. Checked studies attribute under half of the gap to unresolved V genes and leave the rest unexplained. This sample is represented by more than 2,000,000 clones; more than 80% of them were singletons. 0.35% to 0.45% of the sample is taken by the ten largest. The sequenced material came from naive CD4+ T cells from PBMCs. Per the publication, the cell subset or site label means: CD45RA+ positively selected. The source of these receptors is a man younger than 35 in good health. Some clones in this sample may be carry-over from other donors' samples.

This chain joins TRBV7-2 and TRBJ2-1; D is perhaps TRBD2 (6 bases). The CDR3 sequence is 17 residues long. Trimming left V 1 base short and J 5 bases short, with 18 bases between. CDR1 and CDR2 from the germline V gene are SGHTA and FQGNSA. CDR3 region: CASSLDRDWYQNNEQFF. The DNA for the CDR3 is TGTGCCAGCAGCTTAGACCGGGACTGGTATCAAAACAATGAGCAGTTCTTC. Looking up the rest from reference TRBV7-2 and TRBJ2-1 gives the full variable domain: GAGVSQSPSNKVTEKGKDVELRCDPISGHTALYWYRQSLGQGLEFLIYFQGNSAPDKSGLPSDRFSAERTGGSVSTLTIQRTQQEDSAVYLCASSLDRDWYQNNEQFFGPGTRLTVL.

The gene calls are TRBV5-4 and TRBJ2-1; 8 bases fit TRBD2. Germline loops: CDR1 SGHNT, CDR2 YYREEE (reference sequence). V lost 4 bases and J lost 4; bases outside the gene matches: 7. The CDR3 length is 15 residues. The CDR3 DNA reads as TGTGCCAGCAGCACGTCTAGCGGGTATTACAATGAGCAGTTCTTC. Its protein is CASSTSSGYYNEQFF.

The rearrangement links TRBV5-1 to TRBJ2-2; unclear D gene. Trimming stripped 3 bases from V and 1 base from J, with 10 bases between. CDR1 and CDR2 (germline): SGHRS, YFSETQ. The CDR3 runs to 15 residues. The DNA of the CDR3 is TGCGCCAGCAGCTCCACCTGGGGGAACACCGGGGAGCTGTTTTTT. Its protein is CASSSTWGNTGELFF.

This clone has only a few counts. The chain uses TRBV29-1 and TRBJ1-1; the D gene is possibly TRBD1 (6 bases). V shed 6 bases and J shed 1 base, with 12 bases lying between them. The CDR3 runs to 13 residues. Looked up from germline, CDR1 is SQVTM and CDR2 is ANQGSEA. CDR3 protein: CSVMTGWNTEAFF. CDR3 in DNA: TGCAGCGTGATGACAGGCTGGAACACTGAAGCTTTCTTT.

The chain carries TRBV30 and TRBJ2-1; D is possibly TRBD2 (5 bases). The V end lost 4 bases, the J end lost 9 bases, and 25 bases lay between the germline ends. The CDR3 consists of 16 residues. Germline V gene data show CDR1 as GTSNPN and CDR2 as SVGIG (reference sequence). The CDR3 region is CAWNSLWTGGKREQFF. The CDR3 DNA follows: TGTGCCTGGAATAGTTTGTGGACTGGCGGAAAGCGTGAGCAGTTCTTC.